This passage covers 3 T cell receptor beta chains from one sample sequenced in a study of radiotherapy plus CTLA-4 blockade in lung cancer. The data were produced by immunoSEQ multiplex PCR, yet TCRdb's version contains in-frame clones alone and is incomplete. This repertoire shows about 120,000 clones, around 84% found once; its top ten account for 2.5% to 3.5%. This specimen was peripheral blood, taken from a patient treated with radiotherapy plus ipilimumab. The receptors derive from a human donor with non-small cell lung cancer that progressed on radiotherapy plus ipilimumab. Some clones in this sample may be carry-over from other donors' samples.

This chain connects TRBV7-2 to TRBJ2-3; 7 bases align to TRBD1. Trimming cost V 5 bases and J 2 bases; bases outside gene matches: 7. The CDR3 runs to 15 residues. Germline V lookup: CDR1 SGHTA, CDR2 FQGNSA. CDR3 sequence reads: CASSPRDSYTDTQYF. DNA of the CDR3: TGTGCCAGCAGCCCACGGGACAGCTACACAGATACGCAGTATTTT.

The chain recombines TRBV7-2 with TRBJ2-1; possibly TRBD1 for D (7 bases). Germline values: CDR1 SGHTA, CDR2 FQGNSA. The CDR3 is 15 amino acids. V gave up 1 base and J gave up 8 bases, with 15 bases separating them. CDR3 in amino acids: CASSLDRGGWYEQFF. CDR3 in DNA: TGTGCCAGCAGCTTAGACAGGGGAGGATGGTATGAGCAGTTCTTC.

The V gene is TRBV29-1, the J gene TRBJ1-2; 8 positions agree with TRBD1. Germline CDR1 reads SQVTM; CDR2 reads ANQGSEA. Unmatched junction bases numbered 16, after V lost 3 bases and J lost 4 bases. The CDR3 has 17 amino acids. The CDR3 DNA sequence: TGCAGCGTTGATGAACTTGGGTCAGGGGGCCCGGTCTATGGCTACACCTTC. The encoded protein is CSVDELGSGGPVYGYTF.